This record covers a single T cell receptor (beta chain). The data derive from a study of blood T cell repertoires in COVID-19. About the research overall: Both acute and convalescent COVID-19 samples were obtained from the United States, Italy and Spain. T cells, B-cell-depleted T cells, or PBMCs supplied cDNA or gDNA.

Methods used by the authors: From reference gene primer amplification, estimates of nucleated cell counts were derived. The assay was immunoSEQ multiplex PCR, and TCRdb's table has in-frame clones only and misses some. V, J and clone size are those of that table, while D and trimming were read from the DNA. The table includes some 270,000 clones, 89% detected once. What was sequenced was peripheral blood. This TCR derives from a woman between 35 and 50 years old who had recovered from COVID-19.

The CDR3 coding sequence is TGTGCCAGCAGCTTGGGGATTAGCGGGGGGGCCTACAATGAGCAGTTCTTC. The encoded protein is CASSLGISGGAYNEQFF. The chain recombines TRBV11-2 with TRBJ2-1, with 11 bases matching TRBD2. Germline trimming cut 3 bases from V and 2 bases from J; bases unmatched to any gene: 6. This CDR3 has 17 amino acids. The germline V gene encodes CDR1 SGHAT and CDR2 FQNNGV.